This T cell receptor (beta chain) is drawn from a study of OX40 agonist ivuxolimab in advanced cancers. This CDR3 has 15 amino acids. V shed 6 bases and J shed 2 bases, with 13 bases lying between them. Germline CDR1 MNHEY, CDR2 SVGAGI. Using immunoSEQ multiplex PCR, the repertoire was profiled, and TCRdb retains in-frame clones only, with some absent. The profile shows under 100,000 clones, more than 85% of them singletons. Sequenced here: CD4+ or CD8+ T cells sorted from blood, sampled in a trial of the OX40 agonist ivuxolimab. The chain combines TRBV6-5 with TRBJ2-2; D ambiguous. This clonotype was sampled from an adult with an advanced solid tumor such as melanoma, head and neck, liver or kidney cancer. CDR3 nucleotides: TGTGCCAGCAGCGCCCGGGTACCTAACACCGGGGAGCTGTTTTTT. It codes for CASSARVPNTGELFF.